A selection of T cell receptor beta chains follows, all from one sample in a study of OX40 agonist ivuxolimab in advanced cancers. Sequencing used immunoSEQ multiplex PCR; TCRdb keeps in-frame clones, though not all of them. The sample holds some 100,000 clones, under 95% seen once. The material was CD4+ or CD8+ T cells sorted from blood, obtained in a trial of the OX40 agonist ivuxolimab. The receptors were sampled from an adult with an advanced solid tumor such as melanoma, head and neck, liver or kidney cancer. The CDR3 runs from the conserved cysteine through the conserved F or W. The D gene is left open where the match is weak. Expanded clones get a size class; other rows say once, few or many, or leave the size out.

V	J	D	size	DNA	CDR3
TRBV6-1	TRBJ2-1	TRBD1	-	TGTGCCAGCAGCGAATTCCGGACAGGGGGCGATGAGCAGTTCTTC	CASSEFRTGGDEQFF
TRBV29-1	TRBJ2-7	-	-	TGCAGCGTTACCGGCAGGACGGCCTACGAGCAGTACTTC	CSVTGRTAYEQYF
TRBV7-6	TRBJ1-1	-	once	TGTGCCAGCAGCCCGCACGGGGGGAACACTGAAGCTTTCTTT	CASSPHGGNTEAFF
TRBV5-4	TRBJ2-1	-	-	TGTGCCAGCAGACGCCGGGACTACAATGAGCAGTTCTTC	CASRRRDYNEQFF
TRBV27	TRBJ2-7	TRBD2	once	TGTACCAGCAGTTATCGAGCGGGAGGCTCCTACGAGCAGTACTTC	CTSSYRAGGSYEQYF
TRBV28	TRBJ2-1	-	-	TGTGCCAGCAGTTTTGGACAGAGCCGCTACAATGAGCAGTTCTTC	CASSFGQSRYNEQFF
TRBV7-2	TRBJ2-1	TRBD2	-	TGTGCCAGCAGCTTACCGACTAGCGTTATGGTCAATGAGCAGTTCTTC	CASSLPTSVMVNEQFF
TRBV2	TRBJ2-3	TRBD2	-	TGTGCCAGCAGAGGGGCTAGCGGGGGGAACACAGATACGCAGTATTTT	CASRGASGGNTDTQYF
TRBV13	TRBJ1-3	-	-	TGTGCCAGCAGCTTATGGGGGGCGCAAGGAAACACCATATATTTT	CASSLWGAQGNTIYF
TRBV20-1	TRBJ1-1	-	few	TGCAGTTTTGGACAGAACACTGAAGCTTTCTTT	CSFGQNTEAFF
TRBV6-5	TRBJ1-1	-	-	TGTGCCAGCAGTTACTCTGAAGGGAGTGAAGCTTTCTTT	CASSYSEGSEAFF
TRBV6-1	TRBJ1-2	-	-	TGTGCCAGCAGTACTACCCTTTGGACCTATGGCTACACCTTC	CASSTTLWTYGYTF
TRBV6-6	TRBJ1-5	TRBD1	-	TGTGCCAGCAGCCCGACAGGGGAAGATCAGCCCCAGCATTTT	CASSPTGEDQPQHF
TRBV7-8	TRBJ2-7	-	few	TGTGCCAGCAGCTTAGCGGGGGGAACCTACGAGCAGTACTTC	CASSLAGGTYEQYF
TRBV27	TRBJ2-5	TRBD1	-	TGTGCCAGCAGTTCTACAGGGGGCGACTTCAAAAAGACCCAGTACTTC	CASSSTGGDFKKTQYF
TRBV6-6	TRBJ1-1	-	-	TGTGCCAGCACTCACACTGAAGCTTTCTTT	CASTHTEAFF
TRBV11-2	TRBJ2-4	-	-	TGTGCCAGCAGCTTCCCCCGAATAGCTGGGTCCAAAAACATTCAGTACTTC	CASSFPRIAGSKNIQYF
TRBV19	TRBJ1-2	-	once	TGTGCCAGTAGTACCGCGTTTTACAGGGAAGGCTACACCTTC	CASSTAFYREGYTF
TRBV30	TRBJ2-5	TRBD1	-	TGTGCCTGGAGTGAGGGGGCGGACCAGTACTTC	CAWSEGADQYF
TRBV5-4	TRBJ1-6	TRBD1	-	TGTGCCAGCAGCTTGGGGGGACAGGGTGATTCACCCCTCCACTTT	CASSLGGQGDSPLHF
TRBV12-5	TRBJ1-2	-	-	TGTGCTAGTGGTTTGGAGGCTCGGGTTGGGGGCTACACCTTC	CASGLEARVGGYTF
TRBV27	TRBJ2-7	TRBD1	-	TGTGCCAGCAGTCAAACCGACAGGGTAATCCCACGGGGCGAGCAGTACTTC	CASSQTDRVIPRGEQYF
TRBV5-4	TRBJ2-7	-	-	TGTGCCAGCAGCTTTTGGGGAGTTGTGCGTGCCGAGCAGTACTTC	CASSFWGVVRAEQYF
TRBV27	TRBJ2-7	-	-	TGTGCCAGCAGCCCAAGCGGGTCCTACGAGCAGTACTTC	CASSPSGSYEQYF
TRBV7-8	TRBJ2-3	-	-	TGTGCCAGCAGCCTGGGGGCAGGGAGAGGCACAGATACGCAGTATTTT	CASSLGAGRGTDTQYF
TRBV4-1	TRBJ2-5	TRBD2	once	TGCGCCAGCAGCCAGCCGACTAGCGGAGAAGAGACCCAGTACTTC	CASSQPTSGEETQYF
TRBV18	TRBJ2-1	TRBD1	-	TGTGCCAGCTCACCGGGACAGCGAGGATACAATGAGCAGTTCTTC	CASSPGQRGYNEQFF
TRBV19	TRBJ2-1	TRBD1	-	TGTGCCAGTACCGGGACAGGGTTCAATGAGCAGTTCTTC	CASTGTGFNEQFF
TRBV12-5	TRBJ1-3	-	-	TGTGCTAGTGGTTTGGAGTTTTCTGGGAAATACTCTGGAAACACCATATATTTT	CASGLEFSGKYSGNTIYF
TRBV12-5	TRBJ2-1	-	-	TGTGCTAGAGCGCCGGAGACCTACAATGAGCAGTTCTTC	CARAPETYNEQFF
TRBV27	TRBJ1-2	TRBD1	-	TGTGCCAGCAGTTTATCGGGCAGGGGGTTATTGGGCTACACCTTC	CASSLSGRGLLGYTF
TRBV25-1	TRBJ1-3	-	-	TGTGCCAGCAACCGTGAAAGCCTTTTTGGATCCACCATATATTTT	CASNRESLFGSTIYF
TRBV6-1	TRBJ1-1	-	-	TGTGCCAGCAGTGAGAGAGTTCAGAGGGAAGACACTGAAGCTTTCTTT	CASSERVQREDTEAFF
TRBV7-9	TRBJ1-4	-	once	TGTGCCAGCAGCCCTAATGAAAAACTGTTTTTT	CASSPNEKLFF
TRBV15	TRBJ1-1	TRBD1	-	TGTGCCACCAGCAGAGATCTGGCAGGGACAGGAGTGAATGAAGCTTTCTTT	CATSRDLAGTGVNEAFF
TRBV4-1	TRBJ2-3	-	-	TGCGCCAGCAGCCCTGGCCCGAAAAAAGGGGCAGATACGCAGTATTTT	CASSPGPKKGADTQYF
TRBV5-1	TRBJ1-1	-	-	TGCGCCAGCAGCTTGAAAGGGACACTGAACACTGAAGCTTTCTTT	CASSLKGTLNTEAFF
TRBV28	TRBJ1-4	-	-	TGTGCCAGCAGTTTAGCTATGAATGAAAAACTGTTTTTT	CASSLAMNEKLFF
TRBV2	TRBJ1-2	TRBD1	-	TGTGCCAGCACTGGGACAGGGGTTAGGTCTGGCTATGGCTACACCTTC	CASTGTGVRSGYGYTF
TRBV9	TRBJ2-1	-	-	TGTGCCAGCAGCGTAGGCGGTCTACCTAACAATGAGCAGTTCTTC	CASSVGGLPNNEQFF
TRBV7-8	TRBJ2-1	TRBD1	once	TGTGCCAGCAGCTTAACCGGGACAGGGGGCAGTGAGCAGTTCTTC	CASSLTGTGGSEQFF
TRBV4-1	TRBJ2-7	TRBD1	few	TGCGCCAGCAGCCAAGTTTCGGGACAGGGGGCGAGGGCCTACGAGCAGTACTTC	CASSQVSGQGARAYEQYF
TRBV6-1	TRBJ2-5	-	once	TGTGCCAGCAGTCCTAGACGGTACCAAGAGACCCAGTACTTC	CASSPRRYQETQYF
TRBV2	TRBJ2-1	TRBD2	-	TGTGCCAGCAGTGGGACTACTAGCGGGAGGGGCAATGAGCAGTTCTTC	CASSGTTSGRGNEQFF